This TCR beta chain was observed in a study of blood T cells in healthy people across ages (dated by TCRdb to the mid-2010s). Broadly, across the study: In model experiments, template switching captured about one uniquely barcoded TCR beta cDNA molecule for every two T cells. Using deep sequencing normalized with unique cDNA molecular identifiers, the study measured how TCR beta repertoire diversity changes with age. The donors were split into four age groups: young (average about 16 years), middle-aged (over 35), aged (about 62) and long-lived (roughly 80). To avoid experimental bias, donors of different ages were randomly spread across the sequencing lanes. For two donors (one aged 18 to 30 and one aged 80 or older), the study analyzed two additional independent replicas of 1 million unique cDNA reads from the same blood draw. Study-wide findings and limitations: Because the CMV infection status of the donors was unknown, age-related changes in expanded clonotypes may potentially have been confounded. Bulk unsorted PBMC profiling prevented conclusive comparison of naive and antigen-experienced compartments. Total diversity estimates from one million sequenced T cells were considered lower bounds and underestimates. The percentage of naive T cells measured by flow cytometry correlated strongly with observed TCR beta diversity. The long-lived group showed more naive CD4+ T cells, fewer expanded clones and increased TCR diversity than the aged group, suggesting age selection. Observed TCR beta diversity per million T cells fell roughly linearly with age, and a significant reduction was already apparent by age about 43.

The donors were some 36 Caucasian individuals from Russia, aged roughly 6 to 90 years, who were systemically healthy. Each donor gave about 9.2 milliliters of peripheral blood, drawn into EDTA-treated Vacutainer tubes. Ficoll-Paque density-gradient centrifugation was used to isolate PBMCs, with at least 6 million obtained per sample. Total RNA was extracted from PBMCs with Trizol reagent, with at least 6 micrograms obtained per sample. For every donor, an aliquot of PBMCs went through flow cytometry to measure the percentages of naive CD45RAhigh/CD27high T cells. This clonotype was counted many times. This receptor's antigen is unknown. No clone much larger than this one lies a single base away; base qualities are absent. The receptor library was made with 5' RACE. Sequencing was performed on an Illumina HiSeq 2500. The second PCR ran for about 7 to 11 cycles and used a J-beta primer mix along with a sample-barcoded 5' primer. A template-switch 5' adaptor carrying 12 random nucleotides introduced a unique molecular identifier onto each TCR beta cDNA molecule. At least 2.5 million CDR3-containing paired-end reads were obtained from each sample. First-strand cDNA synthesis was performed from all RNA using the Mint cDNA synthesis kit, with priming by a TRBC-specific oligonucleotide. All cDNA was treated with uracil-DNA glycosylase and then went through a first 18-cycle PCR with the universal primers M1SS and BC2_uni_R. Regarding the original processing steps: For normalization, 1 million high-quality reads, each with a distinct molecular identifier, were randomly selected from each sample. Reads with shared molecular identifiers were discarded instead of being binned into consensus sequences. MiTCR, with a Q25 quality threshold and the strictest error-elimination algorithm, was used for CDR3 identification, clonotype clustering and error correction. A nonparametric unseen species model with Euler transformation was used to estimate lower-bound total TCR beta diversity. The public reads were reprocessed in TCRdb via fastp at Q25 and MiXCR, keeping in-frame beta chains. Every entry covers one CDR3 protein and lists the most common genes and DNA from its rows. These V and J calls derive from TCRdb rather than the authors' analysis. Here the sample has 1.5 million to 2 million distinct CDR3 sequences; 28% occur a single time. The ten top clones hold around 7.7% of the sample.

From the germline V gene, CDR1 is ENHRY and CDR2 is SYGVKD. Trimmed from V: 2 bases; trimmed from J: 9 bases; junction bases lacking a gene match: 18. The CDR3 starts with the cysteine, ends with the phenylalanine, and has 18 residues. The only DNA kept is the CDR3, 54 bases in frame from the first base. The TCR was taken from a woman between 25 and 40 years old in good health. Sequences were obtained from blood. The chain is encoded by TRBV10-3 joined to TRBJ2-1; 8 bases in the middle match TRBD2. In nucleotide form, the sequence is TGTGCCATCAGTGAGGGAGTTAGCGGGGAGCCGTCAATCGGTGAGCAGTTCTTC. This translates into CAISEGVSGEPSIGEQFF.